This T cell receptor (beta chain) came from a study of shared clonotypes between healthy human individuals. Original analysis: Filtering was not the same, since immunoSEQ gave junction-only sequences without quality scores. Clones were sequenced by immunoSEQ multiplex PCR, and TCRdb holds only the in-frame ones, with some missing. V, J and clone size are those of that table, while D and trimming were read from the DNA. The data contain about 1 million clones, roughly 80% of them singletons. This clone has only a few counts. What it binds is unknown. A far larger clone is off by one base, so a read error is likely. Other DNA variants within this sample encode the same CDR3. V was clipped by 1 base and J by 1 base, with 5 bases between them. Per the germline V gene, CDR1 is SGHNT and CDR2 is YYREEE (reference sequence). CDR3 length: 13 residues. Study-wide results and caveats: In contrast to clonotypes shared by all four donors, non-shared clonotypes had lower generation probabilities. Larger richness was generally estimated for naive than memory subsets.

This chain joins TRBV5-4 and TRBJ1-1; unclear D gene. The specimen sequenced was memory CD4+ T cells sorted from blood. Noted subset: CD45RA-negative fraction. The sequence was collected from a man aged 18 to 29 in good health. This CDR3 reads CASSLTGNTEAFF. In DNA form, the CDR3 reads TGTGCCAGCAGCTTGACTGGGAACACTGAAGCTTTCTTT.